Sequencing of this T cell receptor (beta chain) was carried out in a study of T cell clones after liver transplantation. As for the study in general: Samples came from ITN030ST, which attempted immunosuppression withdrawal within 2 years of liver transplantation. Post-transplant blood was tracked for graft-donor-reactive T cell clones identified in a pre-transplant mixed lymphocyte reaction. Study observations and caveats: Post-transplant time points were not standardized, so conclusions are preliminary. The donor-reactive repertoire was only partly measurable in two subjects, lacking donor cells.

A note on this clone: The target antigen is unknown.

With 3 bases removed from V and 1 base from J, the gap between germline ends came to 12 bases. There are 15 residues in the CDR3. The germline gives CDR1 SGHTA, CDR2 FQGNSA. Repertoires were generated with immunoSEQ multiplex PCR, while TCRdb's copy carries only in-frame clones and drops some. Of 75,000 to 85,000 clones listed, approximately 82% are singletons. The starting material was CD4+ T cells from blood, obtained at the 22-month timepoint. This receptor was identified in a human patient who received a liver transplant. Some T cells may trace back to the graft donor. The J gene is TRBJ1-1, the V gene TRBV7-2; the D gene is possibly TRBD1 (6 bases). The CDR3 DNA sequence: TGTGCCAGCAGCTTTATGGAAGGGGGGAACACTGAAGCTTTCTTT. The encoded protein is CASSFMEGGNTEAFF.